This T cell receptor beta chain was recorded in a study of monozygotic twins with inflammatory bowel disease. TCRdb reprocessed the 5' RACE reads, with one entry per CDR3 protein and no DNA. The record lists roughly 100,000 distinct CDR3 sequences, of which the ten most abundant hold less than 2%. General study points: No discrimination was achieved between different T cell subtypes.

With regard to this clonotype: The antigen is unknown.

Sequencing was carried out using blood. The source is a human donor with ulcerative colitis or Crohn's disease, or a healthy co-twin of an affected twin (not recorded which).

The CDR3 loop is CAISEAGKGDTEAFF. The V and J genes are TRBV10-3 and TRBJ1-1; TCRdb names TRBD1, which stays unverified in the absence of DNA. There are 15 residues in the CDR3. CDR1 and CDR2 (germline): ENHRY, SYGVKD.